The T cell receptor (beta chain) described here comes from a study of blood T cells in healthy people across ages. Primed by a sample-barcoded 5' primer and a J-beta primer mix, a second PCR proceeded for 7 to 11 cycles. A single record per CDR3 protein comes from TCRdb applying MiXCR to the 5' RACE reads. The sample has about 640,000 distinct CDR3 sequences; roughly 50% are singletons. Donors gave 8 to 10 milliliters of peripheral blood apiece. This CDR3 comprises 13 residues. Germline values: CDR1 MNHEY, CDR2 SVGAGI. Overall study results and limits: Observed TCR beta diversity showed a strong correlation with the percentage of naive T cells as measured by flow cytometry.

Remarks on this clonotype: What it recognizes is unknown.

The rearrangement uses TRBV6-5 and TRBJ2-5; weak D call: TRBD1 (5 bases). TRBJ2-7 explains the end of the DNA better; the J call may be wrong. The source is a man aged 55-75 years in good health. The specimen sequenced was blood. CDR3 residues: CASGSTALDEQYF. As DNA, the CDR3 is TGTGCCAGCGGCTCGACAGCTCTCGACGAGCAGTACTTC.